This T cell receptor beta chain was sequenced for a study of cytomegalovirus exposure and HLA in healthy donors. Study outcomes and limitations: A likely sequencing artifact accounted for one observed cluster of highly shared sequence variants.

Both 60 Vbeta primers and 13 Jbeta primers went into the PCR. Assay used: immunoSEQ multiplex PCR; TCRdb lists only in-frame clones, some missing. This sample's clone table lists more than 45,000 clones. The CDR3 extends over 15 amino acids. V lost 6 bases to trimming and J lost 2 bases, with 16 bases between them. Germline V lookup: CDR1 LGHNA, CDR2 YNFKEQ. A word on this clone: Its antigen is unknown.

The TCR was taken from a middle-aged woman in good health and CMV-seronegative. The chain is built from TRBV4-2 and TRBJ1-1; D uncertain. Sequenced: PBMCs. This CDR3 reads CASRFGGGKNTEAFF. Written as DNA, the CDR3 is TGTGCCAGCAGGTTCGGCGGCGGAAAAAACACTGAAGCTTTCTTT.